Listed below are T cell receptor beta chains from one sample, sequenced in a study of blood T cell repertoires in COVID-19. Measured with immunoSEQ multiplex PCR; TCRdb has only the in-frame clones, and not every one. The repertoire includes about 73,000 clones, approximately 77% of them detected once, and approximately 2.3% sits in the top ten. The sequencing input was peripheral blood. The receptor set was obtained from a man in his sixties or seventies with COVID-19, enrolled during active disease. Each CDR3 is given with its conserved first and last residue.

v_gene: TRBV7-3
CDR3aa: CASSFGVSSYNEQFF

v_gene: TRBV19
CDR3aa: CASSIYRGESPLHF

v_gene: TRBV29-1
CDR3aa: CSVEGDRGPDTEAFF

v_gene: TRBV5-8
CDR3aa: CASSSRDAGGGYTF

v_gene: TRBV3-1/TRBV3-2
CDR3aa: CASSQELARVDTEAFF

v_gene: TRBV28
CDR3aa: CASSLVGQIYEQYF

v_gene: TRBV27
CDR3aa: CASSLIGGNTGELFF

v_gene: TRBV15
CDR3aa: CATSIGPGQADEQFF

v_gene: TRBV4-2
CDR3aa: CASSRAPGAYNEQFF

v_gene: TRBV6-2/TRBV6-3
CDR3aa: CASSHSVGGRNYGYTF